This entry is about one T cell receptor (beta chain). The data were obtained in a study of human T cells and chemical hapten exposure. Germline V lookup: CDR1 SNHLY, CDR2 FYNNEI. This CDR3 spans 17 amino acids. V was trimmed by 6 bases and J by 1 base, leaving 21 bases between them. Time point in this sample: pre-sensitization, week 0. Specified treatment: therapeutic diphenylcyclopropenone sensitization with weekly scalp DPC. TCRdb redid the calling of the RACE reads with MiXCR, one entry per CDR3 protein. Among 180,000 or so distinct CDR3 sequences listed, 25% to 35% were seen once. This material consisted of whole blood, taken in connection with sensitization to the hapten diphenylcyclopropenone (DPC). The source is a woman in her twenties or thirties with alopecia areata. Some clones in this sample may be carry-over from other donors' samples. The V and J genes are TRBV2 and TRBJ1-1; tentative D call: TRBD1 (6 bases). The CDR3 DNA is TGTGCCAGCAGCTGGCCGTCGTCCTTGACAGGGAACACTGAAGCTTTCTTT. This sequence encodes CASSWPSSLTGNTEAFF.